This T cell receptor beta chain came from a study of blood T cell repertoires in COVID-19. Looking at the study overall: There were acute and convalescent COVID-19 samples, and they came from the United States, Italy and Spain. T cells, B-cell-depleted T cells, or PBMCs provided the cDNA or gDNA that served as material.

Assay: immunoSEQ multiplex PCR; the TCRdb copy retains only in-frame clones and omits some. The sample lists around 100,000 clones, 80% to 95% seen once, with 3.5% to 4.5% in the top ten. V gave up 4 bases and J gave up 5 bases; unmatched junction bases: 5. Germline lookup yields CDR1 SGHRS and CDR2 YFSETQ. The CDR3 consists of 14 residues. The source of this sequence is a man in his late teens or twenties with acute or convalescent COVID-19. This chain connects TRBV5-1 to TRBJ2-3, with 9 bases matching TRBD2. The specimen sequenced was peripheral blood. CDR3 region: CASSPKTSGDTQYF. CDR3 nucleotide sequence: TGCGCCAGCAGCCCGAAGACTAGCGGAGATACGCAGTATTTT.